This TCR beta chain was recorded in a study of Ad26.COV2.S vaccination and SARS-CoV-2 variants. This sample's treatment: about 20 received Ad26.COV2.S at low or high dose, single or two shots; about five received placebo; per-sample allocation not given. Collection of samples fell on day 63 after the first vaccine or placebo injection. Adults aged 18-55 years in Boston included the donor. Expression of Wuhan-strain SARS-CoV-2 spike came from the Ad26 vector that formed the vaccine. This clone was observed once. The antigen remains unidentified. TCRdb's table, derived via immunoSEQ multiplex PCR, lists solely in-frame clones and lacks some. The table has 450,000 to 550,000 clones, about 88% seen once; the top ten hold around 1.6%. Study-wide results and limits: Once vaccination had occurred, spike-specific CD8+ and CD4+ T cell responses reportedly showed substantial breadth.

The germline V gene has CDR1 GTSNPN and CDR2 SVGIG (reference sequence). The V end was cut by 3 bases, the J end by 0 bases, with 6 bases between. The CDR3 loop spans 13 amino acids. The gene calls are TRBV30 and TRBJ1-3, with D uncertain. Sequenced here: peripheral blood, sampled in a trial of Ad26.COV2.S vaccine versus placebo. This sequence was found in a person aged 18-65 years who received the Ad26.COV2.S COVID-19 vaccine or a placebo. CDR3 amino acids: CAWSTSSGNTIYF. CDR3 nucleotides: TGTGCCTGGAGCACGAGCTCTGGAAACACCATATATTTT.